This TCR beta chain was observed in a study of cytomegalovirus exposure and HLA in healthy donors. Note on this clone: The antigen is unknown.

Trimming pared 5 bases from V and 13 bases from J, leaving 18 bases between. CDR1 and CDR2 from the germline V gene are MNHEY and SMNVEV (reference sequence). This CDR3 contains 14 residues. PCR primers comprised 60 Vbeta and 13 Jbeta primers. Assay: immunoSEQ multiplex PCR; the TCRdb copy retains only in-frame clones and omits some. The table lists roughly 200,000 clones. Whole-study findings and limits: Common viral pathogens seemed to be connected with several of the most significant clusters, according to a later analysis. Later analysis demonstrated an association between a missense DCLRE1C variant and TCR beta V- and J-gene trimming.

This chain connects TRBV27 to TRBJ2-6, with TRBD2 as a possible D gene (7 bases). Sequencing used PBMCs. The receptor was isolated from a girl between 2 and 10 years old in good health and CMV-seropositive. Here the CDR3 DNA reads TGTGCCAGCAGTCGGGGGGCAGGGCTTAAGGTCCTGACTTTC. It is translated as CASSRGAGLKVLTF.